The 9 T cell receptor beta chains given below trace back to one sample, sequenced in a study of molecular identifiers for immune sequencing clone quantification. Each CDR3 protein gets one entry after TCRdb re-called the PCR reads with MiXCR. The sample lists around 300,000 distinct CDR3 sequences; roughly 24% were seen once. Sequencing was carried out using naive CD8+ T cells from blood, with Jurkat cell RNA spiked in. Regarding subset: FACS-sorted CD8+CD4-CCR7+CD45RA+ naive T cells. The receptors originated from a human donor in good health. Some libraries in this study had Jurkat cell RNA spiked in.

About this clonotype itself: Since a much larger clone is just one base distant, this may be a read error. The chain couples TRBV2 to TRBJ2-3; 13 nucleotides line up with TRBD2. CDR3 size: 17 residues. CDR1 is SNHLY, CDR2 FYNNEI, per germline. The trim removed 5 bases at V and 2 bases at J, leaving 7 bases unmatched. The CDR3 nucleotides read TGTGCCAGCAGTACCTGGACTAGCGGGAGAGTCACAGATACGCAGTATTTT. Protein product: CASSTWTSGRVTDTQYF.

The chain is built from TRBV27 and TRBJ1-1; 7 positions agree with TRBD1. V shed 6 bases and J 1 base; nucleotides not matched to a gene: 11. The germline gives CDR1 MNHEY, CDR2 SMNVEV (reference sequence). The CDR3 is 16 amino acids. The CDR3 sequence: CASRQTGNYWNTEAFF. The CDR3 DNA reads TGTGCCAGCAGACAGACAGGGAACTACTGGAACACTGAAGCTTTCTTT.

Details on this clonotype: The junction departs from the called germline gene at one end, perhaps through a read error. The V and J genes are TRBV19 and TRBJ2-3, with D maybe TRBD2 (6 bases). This CDR3 is built from 15 residues. Looked up from germline, CDR1 is LNHDA and CDR2 is SQIVND (reference sequence). CDR3 DNA: TGTGCCGGTAGTATTTGGGGGACTAGCACAGATACGCAGTATTTT. Protein: CAGSIWGTSTDTQYF.

This clonotype has at least ten counts. The rearrangement uses TRBV6-5 and TRBJ1-1; TRBD1 is a possible D gene (6 bases). The CDR3 is 15 amino acids. Germline assignment: CDR1 MNHEY and CDR2 SVGAGI. V was shortened by 6 bases and J by 1 base, with 15 bases between the two germline ends. CDR3 sequence: CASSQEGVANTEAFF. CDR3 in DNA: TGTGCCAGCAGCCAGGAGGGGGTCGCGAACACTGAAGCTTTCTTT.

This clonotype was observed at least ten times. This sequence joins TRBV5-6 and TRBJ2-4; no reliable D call. Germline CDR1 SGHDT, CDR2 YYEEEE. The germline V and J ends were trimmed by 0 bases and 8 bases, with 3 bases remaining between them. CDR3 length: 11 residues. The CDR3 loop reads CASSLADIQYF. Written as DNA, the CDR3 is TGTGCCAGCAGCTTGGCGGACATTCAGTACTTC.

This clonotype was observed a handful of times. This chain links TRBV20-1 with TRBJ1-2; TRBD1 matches at 8 bases. With V trimmed by 0 bases and J by 6 bases, 9 bases remained unmatched. CDR1 and CDR2 from the germline V gene are DFQATT and SNEGSKA (reference sequence). This CDR3 region has 15 residues. This CDR3 reads CSARDLRGLIDGYTF. CDR3 in DNA: TGCAGTGCTAGAGACCTCAGGGGGCTAATCGATGGCTACACCTTC.

Details on this clonotype: This may come from a read error, since a much larger clone is one base off. The chain employs TRBV12-3 or TRBV12-4 and TRBJ2-5, with D maybe TRBD1 (5 bases). The CDR3 extends over 15 amino acids. The CDR3 DNA reads TGTGCCAGCAGTTTAGCAGGGGCCATCCAAGAGACCCGGTACTTC. Protein product: CASSLAGAIQETRYF.

Details on this clonotype: Since a much larger clone is just one base distant, this may be a read error. This chain connects TRBV6-1 to TRBJ1-5; D is perhaps TRBD1 (6 bases). Germline-derived CDR1 and CDR2 are MNHNS and SASEGT. CDR3 length: 16 residues. The CDR3 spells CASSEIGGRSNPPQHF. For the CDR3, the DNA is TGTGCCAGCAGTGAAATTGGGGGCAGGAGCAATCCGCCCCAGCATTTT.

The chain uses TRBV28 and TRBJ2-7, with no clear D. This CDR3 comprises 14 residues. V lost 4 bases and J lost 4, with 14 bases in between. The V gene's germline CDR1 is MDHEN and CDR2 SYDVKM. CDR3 in amino acids: CASSSGLLSYEQYF. The CDR3 bases are TGTGCCAGCAGTTCCGGGCTTCTGTCGTACGAGCAGTACTTC.